This T cell receptor (beta chain) appears in the sequencing data of a study of blood T cell repertoires in COVID-19. The CDR3 sequence is 14 residues long. V shed 4 bases, J shed 7 bases, and the junction held 7 bases outside the gene matches. Germline assignment: CDR1 LGHDT and CDR2 YNNKEL (reference sequence). Data came from immunoSEQ multiplex PCR; TCRdb stores just in-frame clones and leaves some out. The data contain about 240,000 clones, around 83% of them seen just once; the ten biggest clones take up roughly 3.3%. The rearrangement joins TRBV3-1 (or the pseudogene TRBV3-2) to TRBJ2-1, with 7 bases that match TRBD2. The TCR comes from a woman younger than 30 with acute or convalescent COVID-19. Source material: peripheral blood. CDR3 sequence: CASSRGEGLNEQFF. In nucleotides, the CDR3 is TGTGCCAGCAGCCGGGGGGAGGGCCTAAATGAGCAGTTCTTC.